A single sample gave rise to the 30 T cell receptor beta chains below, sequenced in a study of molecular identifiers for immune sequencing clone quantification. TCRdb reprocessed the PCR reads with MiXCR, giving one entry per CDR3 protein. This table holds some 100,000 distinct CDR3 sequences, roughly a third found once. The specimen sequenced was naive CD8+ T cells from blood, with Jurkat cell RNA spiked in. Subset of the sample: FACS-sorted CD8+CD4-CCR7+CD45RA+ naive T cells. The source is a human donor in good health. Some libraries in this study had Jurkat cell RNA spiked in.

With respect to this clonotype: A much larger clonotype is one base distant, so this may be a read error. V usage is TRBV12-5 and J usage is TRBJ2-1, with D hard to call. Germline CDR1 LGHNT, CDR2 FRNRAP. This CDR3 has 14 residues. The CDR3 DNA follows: TGTGCTAGTGGTGTTTACGTCTTCGCCGCTGAGCAGTCCTTC. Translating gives CASGVYVFAAEQSF.

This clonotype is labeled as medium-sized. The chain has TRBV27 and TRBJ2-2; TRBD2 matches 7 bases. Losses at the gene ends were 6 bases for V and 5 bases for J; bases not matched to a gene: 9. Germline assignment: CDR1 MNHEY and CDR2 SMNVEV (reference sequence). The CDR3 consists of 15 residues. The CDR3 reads CASSYGGSGTGELFF. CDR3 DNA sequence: TGTGCCAGCAGCTACGGGGGGAGTGGGACCGGGGAGCTGTTTTTT.

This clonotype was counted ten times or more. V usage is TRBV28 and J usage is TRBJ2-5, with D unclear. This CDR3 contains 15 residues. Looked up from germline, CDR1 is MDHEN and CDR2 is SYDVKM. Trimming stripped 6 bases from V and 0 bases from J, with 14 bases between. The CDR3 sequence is CASSSYGTYQETQYF. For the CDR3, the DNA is TGTGCCAGCAGCTCCTACGGCACGTACCAAGAGACCCAGTACTTC.

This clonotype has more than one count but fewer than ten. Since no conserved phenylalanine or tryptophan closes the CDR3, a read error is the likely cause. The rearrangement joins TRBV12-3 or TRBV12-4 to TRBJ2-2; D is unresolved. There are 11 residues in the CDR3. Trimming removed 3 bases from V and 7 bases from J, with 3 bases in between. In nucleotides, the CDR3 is TGTGCCAGCAGTTTCGTCGGGGAGCTGTTTTAT. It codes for CASSFVGELFY.

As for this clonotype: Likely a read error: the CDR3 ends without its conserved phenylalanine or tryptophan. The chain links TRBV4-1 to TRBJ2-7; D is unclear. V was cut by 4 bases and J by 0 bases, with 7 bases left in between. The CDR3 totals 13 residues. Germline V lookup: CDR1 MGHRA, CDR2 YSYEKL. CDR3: CASSLGGSYEQYI. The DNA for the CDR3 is TGCGCCAGCAGCCTCGGCGGCTCCTACGAGCAGTACATC.

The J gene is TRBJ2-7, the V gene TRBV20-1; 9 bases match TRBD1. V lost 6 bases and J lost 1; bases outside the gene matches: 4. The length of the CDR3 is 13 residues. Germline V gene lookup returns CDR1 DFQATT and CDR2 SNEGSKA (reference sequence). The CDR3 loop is CSAPGTGSYEQYF. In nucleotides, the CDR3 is TGCAGTGCGCCCGGGACAGGGTCCTACGAGCAGTACTTC.

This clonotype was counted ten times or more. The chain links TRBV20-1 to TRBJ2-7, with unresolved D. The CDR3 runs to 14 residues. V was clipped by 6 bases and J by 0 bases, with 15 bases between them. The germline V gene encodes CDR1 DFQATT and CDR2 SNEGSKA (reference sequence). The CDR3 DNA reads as TGCAGTGCCCCGGACCAGCGTAGCTCCTACGAGCAGTACTTC. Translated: CSAPDQRSSYEQYF.

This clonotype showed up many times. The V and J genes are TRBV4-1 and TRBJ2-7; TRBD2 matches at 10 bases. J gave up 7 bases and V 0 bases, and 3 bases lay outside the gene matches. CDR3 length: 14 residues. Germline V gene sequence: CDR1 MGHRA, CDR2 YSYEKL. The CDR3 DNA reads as TGCGCCAGCAGCCAAGAGGGACTAGCGAGGGAGCAGTACTTC. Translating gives CASSQEGLAREQYF.

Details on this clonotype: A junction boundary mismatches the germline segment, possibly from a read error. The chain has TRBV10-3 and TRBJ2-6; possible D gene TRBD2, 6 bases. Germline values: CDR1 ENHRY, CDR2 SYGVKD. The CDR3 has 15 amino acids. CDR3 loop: CAIAWGGSGANVLPF. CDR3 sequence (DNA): TGTGCCATAGCCTGGGGAGGATCTGGGGCCAACGTCCTGCCTTTC.

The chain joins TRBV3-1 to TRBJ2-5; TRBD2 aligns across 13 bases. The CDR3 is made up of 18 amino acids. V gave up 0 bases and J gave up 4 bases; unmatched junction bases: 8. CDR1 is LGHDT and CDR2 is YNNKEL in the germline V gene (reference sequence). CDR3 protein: CASSQDGTSGTWVETQYF. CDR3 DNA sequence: TGTGCCAGCAGCCAAGATGGGACTAGCGGGACCTGGGTAGAGACCCAGTACTTC.

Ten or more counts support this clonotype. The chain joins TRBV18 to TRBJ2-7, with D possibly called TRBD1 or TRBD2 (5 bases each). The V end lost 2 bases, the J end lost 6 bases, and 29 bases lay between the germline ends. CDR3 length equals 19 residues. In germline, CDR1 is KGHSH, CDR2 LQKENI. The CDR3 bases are TGTGCCAGCTCACCATTTACGGGCAATCCGGGGCCAAGAGGGACCGAGCAGTACTTC. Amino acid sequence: CASSPFTGNPGPRGTEQYF.

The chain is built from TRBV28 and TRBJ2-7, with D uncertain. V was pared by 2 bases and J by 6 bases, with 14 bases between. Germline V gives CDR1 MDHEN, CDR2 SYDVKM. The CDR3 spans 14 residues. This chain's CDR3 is CASSLPFEAAEQYF. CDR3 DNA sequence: TGTGCCAGCAGTTTACCCTTCGAGGCGGCCGAGCAGTACTTC. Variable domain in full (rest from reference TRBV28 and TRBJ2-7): DVKVTQSSRYLVKRTGEKVFLECVQDMDHENMFWYRQDPGLGLRLIYFSYDVKMKEKGDIPEGYSVSREKKERFSLILESASTNQTSMYLCASSLPFEAAEQYFGPGTRLTVT.

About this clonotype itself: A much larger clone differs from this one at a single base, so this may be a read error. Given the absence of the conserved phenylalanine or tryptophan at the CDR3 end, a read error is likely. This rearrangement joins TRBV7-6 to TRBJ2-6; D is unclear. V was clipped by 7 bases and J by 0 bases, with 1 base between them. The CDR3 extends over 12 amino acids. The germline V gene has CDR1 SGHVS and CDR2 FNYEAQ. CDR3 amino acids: CASNSGANVLTY. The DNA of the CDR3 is TGTGCCAGCAACTCTGGGGCCAACGTCCTGACTTAC.

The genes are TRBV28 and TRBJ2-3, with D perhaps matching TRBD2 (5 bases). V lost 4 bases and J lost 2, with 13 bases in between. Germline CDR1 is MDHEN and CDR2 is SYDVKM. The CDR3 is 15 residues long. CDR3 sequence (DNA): TGTGCCAGCAGTTCCGGGGTTGAGCCCACAGATACGCAGTATTTT. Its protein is CASSSGVEPTDTQYF.

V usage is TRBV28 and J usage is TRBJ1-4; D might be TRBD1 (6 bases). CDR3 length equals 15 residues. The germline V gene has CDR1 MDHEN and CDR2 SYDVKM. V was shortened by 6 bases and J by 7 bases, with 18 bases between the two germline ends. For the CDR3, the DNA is TGTGCCAGCAGCTCCCCGGGGGGGGCTGGTGAAAAACTGTTTTTT. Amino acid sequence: CASSSPGGAGEKLFF.

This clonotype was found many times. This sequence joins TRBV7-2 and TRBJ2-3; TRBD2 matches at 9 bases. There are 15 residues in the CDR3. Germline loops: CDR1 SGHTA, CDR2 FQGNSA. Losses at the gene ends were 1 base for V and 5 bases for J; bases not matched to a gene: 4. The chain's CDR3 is CASSLDGLALDTQYF. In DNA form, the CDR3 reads TGTGCCAGCAGCTTAGACGGACTAGCGCTAGATACGCAGTATTTT.

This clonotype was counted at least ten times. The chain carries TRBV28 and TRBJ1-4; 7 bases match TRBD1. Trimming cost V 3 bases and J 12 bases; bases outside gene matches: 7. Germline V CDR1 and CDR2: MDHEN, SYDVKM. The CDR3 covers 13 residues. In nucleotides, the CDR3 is TGTGCCAGCAGTTTCATACAGGGGAGCGAACTGTTTTTT. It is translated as CASSFIQGSELFF.

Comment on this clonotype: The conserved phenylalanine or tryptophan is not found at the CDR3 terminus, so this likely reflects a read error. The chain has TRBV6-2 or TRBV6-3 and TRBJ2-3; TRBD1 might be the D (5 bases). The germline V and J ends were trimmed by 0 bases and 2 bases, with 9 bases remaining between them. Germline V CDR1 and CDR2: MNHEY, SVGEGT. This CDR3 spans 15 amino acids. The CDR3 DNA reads TGTGCCAGCAGTTACTCGAAGGGGTACACAGATACGCAGTATTAT. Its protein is CASSYSKGYTDTQYY.

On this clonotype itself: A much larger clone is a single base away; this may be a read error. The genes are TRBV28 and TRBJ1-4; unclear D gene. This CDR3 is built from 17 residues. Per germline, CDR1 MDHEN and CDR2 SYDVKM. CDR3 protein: CVSSSWPLASTNEKLFF. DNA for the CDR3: TGTGTCAGCAGCTCCTGGCCCCTAGCCTCCACTAATGAAAAACTGTTTTTT.

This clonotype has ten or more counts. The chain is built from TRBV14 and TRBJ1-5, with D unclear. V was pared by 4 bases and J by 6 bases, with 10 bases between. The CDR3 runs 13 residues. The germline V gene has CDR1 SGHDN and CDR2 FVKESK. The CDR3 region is CASSLWTGQPQHF. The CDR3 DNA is TGTGCCAGCAGCCTCTGGACGGGTCAGCCCCAGCATTTT.

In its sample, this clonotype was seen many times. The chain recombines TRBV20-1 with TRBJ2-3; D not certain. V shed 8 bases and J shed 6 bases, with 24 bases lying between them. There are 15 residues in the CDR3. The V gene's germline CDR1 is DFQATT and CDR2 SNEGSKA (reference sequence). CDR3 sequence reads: CSPRSEALVSDTQYF. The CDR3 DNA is TGCAGTCCGAGGTCGGAAGCGCTGGTCTCGGATACGCAGTATTTT.

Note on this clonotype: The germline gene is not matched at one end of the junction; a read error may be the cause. CDR3 region: CASGNTNTGELYF. Written as DNA, the CDR3 is TGTGCCAGCGGGAACACGAACACCGGGGAGCTGTATTTT. The chain combines TRBV5-3 with TRBJ2-2, with a weak D call TRBD2 (5 bases). TRBV5-3 is noted as an ORF with a role that remains uncertain. The CDR3 is 13 amino acids.

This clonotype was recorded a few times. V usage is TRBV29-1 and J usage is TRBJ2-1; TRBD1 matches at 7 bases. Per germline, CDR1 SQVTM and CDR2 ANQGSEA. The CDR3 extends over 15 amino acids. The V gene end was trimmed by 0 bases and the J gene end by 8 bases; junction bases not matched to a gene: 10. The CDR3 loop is CSVEDRGGAMDEQFF. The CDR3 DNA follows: TGCAGCGTTGAAGATCGAGGGGGCGCCATGGATGAGCAGTTCTTC.

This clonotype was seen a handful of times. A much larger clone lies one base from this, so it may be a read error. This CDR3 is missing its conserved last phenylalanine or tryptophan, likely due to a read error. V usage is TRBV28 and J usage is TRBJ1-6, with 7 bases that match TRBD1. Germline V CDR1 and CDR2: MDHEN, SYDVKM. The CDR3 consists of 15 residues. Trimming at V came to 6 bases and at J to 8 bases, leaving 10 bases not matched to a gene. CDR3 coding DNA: TGTGCCAGCAGCTCCCCGAGACAGGGATATTCACCCCTCCACATT. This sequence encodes CASSSPRQGYSPLHI.

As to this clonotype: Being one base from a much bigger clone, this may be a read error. The CDR3 sequence is CASSYTPLALLAAPRDEQYF. For the CDR3, the DNA is TGTGCCAGCAGTTACACCCCTCTCGCCCTACTAGCGGCCCCGCGGGACGAGCAGTACTTC. V is TRBV6-6 and J is TRBJ2-7; TRBD2 matches 8 bases. V lost 2 bases, J lost 5 bases, and 23 bases stayed unmatched. The CDR3 extends over 20 amino acids. Germline V gene data show CDR1 as MNHNY and CDR2 as SVGAGI (reference sequence).

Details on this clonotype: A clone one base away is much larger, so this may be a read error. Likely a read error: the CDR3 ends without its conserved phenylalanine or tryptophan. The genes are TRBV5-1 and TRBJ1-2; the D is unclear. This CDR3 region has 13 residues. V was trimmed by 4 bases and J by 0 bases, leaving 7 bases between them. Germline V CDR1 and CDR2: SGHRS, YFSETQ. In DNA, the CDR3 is TGCGCCAGCAGCCGGGAAACTAACTATGGCTACACCTAC. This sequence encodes CASSRETNYGYTY.

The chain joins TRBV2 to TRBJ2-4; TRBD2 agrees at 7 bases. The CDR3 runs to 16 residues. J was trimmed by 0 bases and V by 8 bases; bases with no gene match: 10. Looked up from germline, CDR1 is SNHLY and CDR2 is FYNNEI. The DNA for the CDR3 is TGTGCCAGCTCCCAGAAGGCGGGAGTAGCCAAAAACATTCAGTACTTC. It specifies CASSQKAGVAKNIQYF.

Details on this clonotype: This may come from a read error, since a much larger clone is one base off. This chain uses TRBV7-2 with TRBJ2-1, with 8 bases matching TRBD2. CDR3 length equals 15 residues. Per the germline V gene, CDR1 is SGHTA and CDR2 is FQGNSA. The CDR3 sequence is CASSSLAGLGNEQLF. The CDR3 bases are TGTGCCAGCAGCTCTTTAGCGGGATTGGGCAATGAGCAGCTCTTC.

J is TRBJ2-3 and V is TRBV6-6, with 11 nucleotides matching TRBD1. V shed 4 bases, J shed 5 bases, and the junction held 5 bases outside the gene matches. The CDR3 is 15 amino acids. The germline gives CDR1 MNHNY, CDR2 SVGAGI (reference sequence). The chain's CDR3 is CASSWTGGAGDTQYF. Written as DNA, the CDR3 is TGTGCCAGCAGTTGGACAGGGGGCGCGGGAGATACGCAGTATTTT.

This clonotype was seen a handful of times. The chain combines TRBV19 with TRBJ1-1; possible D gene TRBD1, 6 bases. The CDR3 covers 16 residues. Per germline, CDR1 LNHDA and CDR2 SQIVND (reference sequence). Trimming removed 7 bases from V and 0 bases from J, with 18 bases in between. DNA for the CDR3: TGTGCCAGTAAGGCCCATACCAGGGGCTTGAACACTGAAGCTTTCTTT. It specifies CASKAHTRGLNTEAFF.